This T cell receptor beta chain was retrieved from a study of blood T cell repertoires in COVID-19. Study at large: Researchers got acute and convalescent COVID-19 samples from the United States, Italy and Spain. PBMCs, B-cell-depleted T cells, or T cells were the source of the cDNA or gDNA that made up the material.

The CDR3 runs to 14 residues. In germline, CDR1 is SGHTA, CDR2 FQGNSA. V was cut by 1 base and J by 3 bases, with 10 bases left in between. In the authors' methods: Estimation of nucleated cell counts relied on the amplification of reference gene primers. Some clones are missing from TCRdb's copy, which holds only in-frame ones; the method was immunoSEQ multiplex PCR. V and J calls and clone size are those listed in that table; D and trimming were worked out from the DNA. This table holds approximately 170,000 clones, approximately 75% found once. Sequenced material: peripheral blood. The sequence derives from a human donor in a cohort sampled during active COVID-19. The chain has TRBV7-2 and TRBJ2-7; D is ambiguous. The CDR3, as DNA: TGTGCCAGCAGCTTAGACCCAGTGTTCTACGAGCAGTACTTC. Amino acids: CASSLDPVFYEQYF. The full variable domain, rest sourced from reference TRBV7-2 and TRBJ2-7, is GAGVSQSPSNKVTEKGKDVELRCDPISGHTALYWYRQSLGQGLEFLIYFQGNSAPDKSGLPSDRFSAERTGGSVSTLTIQRTQQEDSAVYLCASSLDPVFYEQYFGPGTRLTVT.